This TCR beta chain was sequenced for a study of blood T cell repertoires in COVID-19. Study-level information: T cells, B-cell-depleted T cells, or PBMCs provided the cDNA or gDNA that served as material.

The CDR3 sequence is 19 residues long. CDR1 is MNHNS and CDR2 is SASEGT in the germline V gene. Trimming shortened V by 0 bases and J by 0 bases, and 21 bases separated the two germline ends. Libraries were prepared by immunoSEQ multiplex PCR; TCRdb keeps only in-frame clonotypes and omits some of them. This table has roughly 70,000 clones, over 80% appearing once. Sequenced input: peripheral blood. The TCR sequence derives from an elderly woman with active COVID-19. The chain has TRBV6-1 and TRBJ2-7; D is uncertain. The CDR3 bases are TGTGCCAGCAGTGAAGCGCTTCGTGGGTCGACGGGTACCTCCTACGAGCAGTACTTC. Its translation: CASSEALRGSTGTSYEQYF.